One sample yielded the 14 T cell receptor beta chains listed below, sequenced in a study of cytomegalovirus exposure and HLA in healthy donors. PCR used 60 Vbeta primers and 13 Jbeta primers. Clones were sequenced by immunoSEQ multiplex PCR, and TCRdb holds only the in-frame ones, with some missing. The table has roughly 100,000 clones, just under 80% seen once. The sequenced sample consisted of PBMCs. Source of these receptors: a male donor in good health and CMV-seronegative.

The genes are TRBV2 and TRBJ1-4; 9 nucleotides align to TRBD1. Trimming at V came to 7 bases and at J to 7 bases, leaving 10 bases not matched to a gene. Germline V CDR1 and CDR2: SNHLY, FYNNEI. The CDR3 is 15 amino acids. CDR3 amino acids: CASTEWDRVVEKLFF. The CDR3, as DNA: TGTGCCAGCACCGAATGGGACAGGGTGGTTGAAAAACTGTTTTTT.

The chain recombines TRBV15 with TRBJ2-5, with D possibly TRBD1 on 6 matching bases. CDR3 size: 16 residues. Between the trimmed V and J ends, which lost 4 bases and 0 bases, there was a span of 15 bases. The germline gives CDR1 LNHNV, CDR2 YYDKDF (reference sequence). The CDR3 protein is CATSTVPQGNQETQYF. CDR3 DNA: TGTGCCACCAGCACAGTGCCTCAGGGGAACCAAGAGACCCAGTACTTC.

This sequence joins TRBV19 and TRBJ1-1; 9 positions agree with TRBD1. This CDR3 is built from 15 residues. V dropped 2 bases and J dropped 1; count of bases not matched to a gene: 2. CDR1 LNHDA and CDR2 SQIVND come from the germline V gene (reference sequence). This CDR3 is CASSIRDRANTEAFF. The CDR3 coding sequence is TGTGCCAGTAGTATACGGGACAGGGCGAACACTGAAGCTTTCTTT.

J is TRBJ2-4 and V is TRBV19; 7 nucleotides line up with TRBD1. Germline V gene sequence: CDR1 LNHDA, CDR2 SQIVND (reference sequence). The J segment lost 1 base and the V segment lost 5 bases, leaving 2 bases of the junction unmatched. CDR3 size: 14 residues. The CDR3: CASSVTGAKNIQYF. The CDR3 region has the DNA TGTGCCAGTAGTGTGACAGGGGCCAAAAACATTCAGTACTTC.

This clone was picked up a small number of times. The rearrangement links TRBV7-3 to TRBJ2-1; no clear D. V lost 2 bases to trimming and J lost 10 bases, with 9 bases between them. CDR3 length: 12 amino acids. CDR1 is SGHTA and CDR2 is FQGTGA in the germline V gene. CDR3 coding DNA: TGTGCCAGCAGCTTATCCCCTCGGGAGCAGTTCTTC. This gives the protein CASSLSPREQFF.

This clone occurred once. The rearrangement joins TRBV30 to TRBJ2-1, with 10 bases lining up with TRBD2. This CDR3 is built from 14 residues. With V trimmed by 0 bases and J by 12 bases, 8 bases remained unmatched. The germline gives CDR1 GTSNPN, CDR2 SVGIG (reference sequence). This chain's CDR3 is CAWSVVAGGRGQFF. CDR3 coding DNA: TGTGCCTGGAGTGTAGTAGCGGGAGGCCGGGGGCAGTTCTTC.

This sequence joins TRBV5-4 and TRBJ2-5; D is unclear. The J call may be incorrect, as the DNA end agrees better with TRBJ2-7. Germline lookup yields CDR1 SGHNT and CDR2 YYREEE (reference sequence). The CDR3 extends over 12 amino acids. CDR3 DNA: TGTGCCAGCAGCTTGGAACGGTACGAGCAGTACTTC. It is translated as CASSLERYEQYF.

CDR3 in DNA: TGTGCCAGCAAAGCCGGACAGGGATACAATGAGCAGTTCTTC. Encoded protein: CASKAGQGYNEQFF. The genes are TRBV2 and TRBJ2-1; 8 nucleotides match TRBD1. With V trimmed by 7 bases and J by 4 bases, 6 bases remained unmatched. This CDR3 is 14 amino acids long. The germline V gene has CDR1 SNHLY and CDR2 FYNNEI. The complete variable domain, with remaining parts taken from reference TRBV2 and TRBJ2-1, reads EPEVTQTPSHQVTQMGQEVILRCVPISNHLYFYWYRQILGQKVEFLVSFYNNEISEKSEIFDDQFSVERPDGSNFTLKIRSTKLEDSAMYFCASKAGQGYNEQFFGPGTRLTVL.

The chain combines TRBV6-5 with TRBJ2-1; a possible D gene is TRBD1 (6 bases). In germline, CDR1 is MNHEY, CDR2 SVGAGI. This CDR3 spans 15 amino acids. V was clipped by 0 bases and J by 9 bases, with 15 bases between them. The CDR3 here is CASSYSRNTGSEQFF. As DNA, the CDR3 is TGTGCCAGCAGTTACTCTCGTAATACAGGGAGTGAGCAGTTCTTC.

J is TRBJ2-1 and V is TRBV7-9; maybe TRBD2 (6 bases). Germline CDR1 is SEHNR and CDR2 is FQNEAQ (reference sequence). V gave up 0 bases and J gave up 5 bases, with 11 bases separating them. The CDR3 is 15 residues long. CDR3: CASSLAQTRNNEQFF. CDR3 DNA sequence: TGTGCCAGCAGCTTAGCCCAGACTAGAAACAATGAGCAGTTCTTC.

CDR3 nucleotide sequence: TGTGCCAGTAGTGGCCGGGACAGGGGACCCTACGAGCAGTACTTC. It translates to CASSGRDRGPYEQYF. The gene calls are TRBV19 and TRBJ2-7; TRBD1 matches 10 bases. The germline CDR1 and CDR2 sequences are LNHDA and SQIVND (reference sequence). V shed 5 bases and J 2 bases; nucleotides not matched to a gene: 6. This CDR3 is built from 15 residues. Drawing the rest from reference TRBV19 and TRBJ2-7, the complete variable domain is DGGITQSPKYLFRKEGQNVTLSCEQNLNHDAMYWYRQDPGQGLRLIYYSQIVNDFQKGDIAEGYSVSREKKESFPLTVTSAQKNPTAFYLCASSGRDRGPYEQYFGPGTRLTVT.

This rearrangement joins TRBV28 to TRBJ2-1, with D perhaps matching TRBD2 (6 bases). Trimming took 2 bases from V and 2 from J, leaving 13 bases between them. The CDR3 contains 16 residues. The V gene's germline CDR1 is MDHEN and CDR2 SYDVKM. CDR3 sequence: CASSLRAGRPYNEQFF. As DNA, the CDR3 is TGTGCCAGCAGTTTAAGGGCAGGGAGGCCCTACAATGAGCAGTTCTTC.

This clone showed up just once. The chain links TRBV6-1 to TRBJ2-1; perhaps TRBD2 as D (6 bases). The germline V gene has CDR1 MNHNS and CDR2 SASEGT. This CDR3 has 13 residues. The germline V and J ends were trimmed by 1 base and 7 bases, with 8 bases remaining between them. CDR3 region: CASSEGAGNEQFF. The CDR3 DNA follows: TGTGCCAGCAGTGAAGGGGCGGGGAATGAGCAGTTCTTC.

The chain combines TRBV15 with TRBJ1-2, with D maybe TRBD1 (6 bases). V was cut by 0 bases and J by 8 bases, with 13 bases left in between. CDR1 is LNHNV, CDR2 YYDKDF, per germline (reference sequence). The CDR3 totals 14 residues. CDR3 coding DNA: TGTGCCACCAGCAGAGACAGGGGCCAAGGGGGCTACACCTTC. Translated, it gives CATSRDRGQGGYTF.